The T cell receptor beta chain under discussion was sequenced for a study of CD8 T cells in ankylosing spondylitis (dated by TCRdb to 2016 to 2017). Regarding the research as a whole: To find TCR variants linked to disease, the study profiled T cell receptor beta repertoires in ankylosing spondylitis patients and healthy donors. The full study cohort was made up of approximately 27 ankylosing spondylitis patients and fewer than 120 healthy donors. Peripheral blood samples were taken, and synovial fluid was additionally collected from ankylosing spondylitis patients. Results and caveats for the whole study, not just this receptor: Blood from ankylosing spondylitis patients appeared to be characterized by a TCR beta motif made up of under 10 highly homologous amino acid variants. The disease-linked clones had a CD8+ phenotype and were found at relatively low frequencies in peripheral blood. Some TCR beta motif variants had previously been reported in synovial fluid and blood of reactive arthritis patients, which suggested common disease-initiation mechanisms. The disease-linked clones were reported to be significantly enriched in matched synovial fluid samples from ankylosing spondylitis patients.

TCRdb lists the instrument as Illumina HiSeq 2500. TCR beta libraries were prepared by quantitative 5'-RACE with molecular barcodes. On the study's bioinformatics: To identify disease-linked TCR variants, a new computational method was used, one built on a probabilistic model of VDJ rearrangement. The public reads were reprocessed in TCRdb via fastp at Q25 and MiXCR, keeping in-frame beta chains. Rows matching on CDR3 protein sequence are summarized as one entry with the most common DNA and genes. TCRdb, not the authors, supplied the V and J calls. This sample has roughly 350,000 distinct CDR3 sequences in its table, and 8% of those were observed once. The top ten clones comprise roughly 15% of the sample. To note about this clonotype: The target of this receptor is not known. No qualities accompany the bases; no much larger clone lies one base away.

CDR1 and CDR2 were assigned from the germline V gene (reference sequence) as DFQATT and SNEGSKA. Measured from the cysteine to the phenylalanine, the CDR3 is 14 residues long. Of the read, only the CDR3 DNA is kept; its 42 bases are in frame from base 1. V is reduced by 4 bases and J by 4 bases, leaving a spacing of 14 bases between them. Sequencing input: blood, either unsorted or a sorted T cell fraction (not recorded which). The rearrangement joined TRBV20-1 to TRBJ2-1; the D gene cannot be resolved reliably. This sequence was found in a male donor with ankylosing spondylitis. The CDR3 in this case is CSAINADRYNEQFF. The nucleotides are TGCAGTGCTATTAACGCCGATCGATACAATGAGCAGTTCTTC.